Below, 28 T cell receptor beta chains from the same sample are listed, as sequenced in a study of T cells in Graves' hyperthyroidism and ophthalmopathy (dated by TCRdb to the late 2010s). Preparation of the library involved multiplex PCR. The listed sequencing device is Illumina HiSeq 2000. TCR beta CDR3 regions were amplified from RNA transcripts. The TCR CDR3 was subjected to a first round of RT-PCR using the HTBI primer set and the Qiagen OneStep RT-PCR kit. TCRdb passed the public sequencing reads through fastp at Q25 and MiXCR, retaining productive beta sequences. Rows merge per CDR3 protein into single entries with the most common DNA and genes. The sample table holds some 600,000 distinct CDR3 sequences, of which around 13% were seen once. The ten largest clones capture 4.5% to 6% of the sample. The sample comprised blood. The receptors here all came from a woman in her twenties or thirties with Graves' hyperthyroidism that later progressed to Graves' ophthalmopathy.

Only a few counts were recorded for this clonotype. V usage is TRBV15 and J usage is TRBJ2-2, with 7 bases identical to TRBD1. Unmatched junction bases numbered 5, after V lost 1 base and J lost 0 bases. There are 17 residues in the CDR3. Per the germline V gene, CDR1 is LNHNV and CDR2 is YYDKDF (reference sequence). CDR3 sequence reads: CATSRGQGGPNTGELFF. The CDR3 region has the DNA TGTGCCACCAGCAGAGGGCAAGGGGGCCCGAACACCGGGGAGCTGTTTTTT.

Turning to this clonotype: It may be a read error: a sequence one base away is much more abundant. The chain joins TRBV30 to TRBJ1-1; D is ambiguous. Per the germline V gene, CDR1 is GTSNPN and CDR2 is SVGIG (reference sequence). The CDR3 extends over 14 amino acids. In DNA, the CDR3 is TGTGCCTGGATCCGTAGAAATAAGAACACTGAATCTTTCTTT. This codes for CAWIRRNKNTESFF.

This clonotype was found a few times. The V gene is TRBV20-1, the J gene TRBJ2-1; D remains unclear. This CDR3 contains 13 residues. CDR1 is DFQATT, CDR2 SNEGSKA, per germline (reference sequence). Trimming took 0 bases from V and 7 from J, leaving 10 bases between them. The DNA of the CDR3 is TGCAGTGCTAGAGATTTGTCGGAGAATGAGCAGTTCTTC. Translated: CSARDLSENEQFF.

The chain couples TRBV6-5 to TRBJ1-4, with D hard to call. The CDR3 is 16 amino acids. With 0 bases removed from V and 0 bases from J, the gap between germline ends came to 8 bases. Germline CDR1 MNHEY, CDR2 SVGAGI. The CDR3 nucleotides are TGTGCCAGCAGTTACTCAGGCCGGTCAACTAATGAAAAACTGTTTTTT. Translated: CASSYSGRSTNEKLFF.

This clonotype has at least ten counts. V is TRBV19 and J is TRBJ2-1; D perhaps matches TRBD2 (6 bases). Germline CDR1 and CDR2: LNHDA and SQIVND (reference sequence). The CDR3 contains 14 residues. Trimming took off 4 bases at V and 7 bases at J, with 14 bases between the two ends. The CDR3 is CASSTLHAGNEQFF. The CDR3 region has the DNA TGTGCCAGTAGTACGCTGCATGCGGGGAATGAGCAGTTCTTC.

The chain uses TRBV6-2 or TRBV6-3 and TRBJ1-5; D not certain. The CDR3 consists of 14 residues. CDR1 is MNHEY, CDR2 SVGEGT, per germline. V was clipped by 6 bases and J by 5 bases, with 14 bases between them. CDR3 in amino acids: CASSLRVSYQPQHF. The CDR3 bases are TGTGCCAGCAGCTTGAGGGTTTCGTATCAGCCCCAGCATTTT.

The chain employs TRBV20-1 and TRBJ2-3; D unclear. There are 15 residues in the CDR3. V was shortened by 4 bases and J by 2 bases, with 16 bases between the two germline ends. The germline V gene encodes CDR1 DFQATT and CDR2 SNEGSKA (reference sequence). CDR3 sequence (DNA): TGCAGTGCTAAAAAGGAACTCAGCTTCACAGATACGCAGTATTTT. Its protein is CSAKKELSFTDTQYF.

This clonotype was counted a single time. The chain links TRBV20-1 to TRBJ1-4; no clear D gene. CDR1 DFQATT and CDR2 SNEGSKA come from the germline V gene (reference sequence). Trimming removed 4 bases from V and 0 bases from J, with 6 bases in between. The CDR3 length is 13 residues. CDR3 sequence (DNA): TGCAGTGCTACCGATGCAACTAATGAAAAACTGTTTTTT. Protein: CSATDATNEKLFF.

Comment on this clonotype: This may arise from a read error, as a much more abundant clone is one base away. V usage is TRBV6-1 and J usage is TRBJ1-2, with 9 positions matching TRBD1. Germline trimming cut 5 bases from V and 0 bases from J; bases unmatched to any gene: 4. The CDR3 is 15 amino acids. Germline loops: CDR1 MNHNS, CDR2 SASEGT. In DNA, the CDR3 is TGTGCCAGCAGTCAAGGACAGGGGACTAACTATGGCTACACCTTC. Translating gives CASSQGQGTNYGYTF.

This clonotype was detected ten times or more. V gene TRBV30 combines with J gene TRBJ2-1; 11 bases agree with TRBD2. The CDR3 runs to 15 residues. The V gene end was trimmed by 3 bases and the J gene end by 2 bases; junction bases not matched to a gene: 3. Germline V gene sequence: CDR1 GTSNPN, CDR2 SVGIG (reference sequence). Written as DNA, the CDR3 is TGTGCCTGGAGGGGACTAGCGGCTACCTACAATGAGCAGTTCTTC. It encodes CAWRGLAATYNEQFF.

This clonotype appeared many times. The J gene is TRBJ2-1, the V gene TRBV7-9; 8 bases match TRBD2. The germline V gene has CDR1 SEHNR and CDR2 FQNEAQ (reference sequence). This CDR3 has 16 residues. The V gene end was trimmed by 2 bases and the J gene end by 7 bases; junction bases not matched to a gene: 10. The CDR3 bases are TGTGCCAGCAGCTTAAAGGGAGCGGGAGATGAAAATGAGCAGTTCTTC. Translation: CASSLKGAGDENEQFF.

This clonotype was seen a handful of times. J is TRBJ2-1 and V is TRBV4-3; 15 bases line up with TRBD2. The V gene end was trimmed by 2 bases and the J gene end by 6 bases; junction bases not matched to a gene: 5. The CDR3 has 17 amino acids. Germline CDR1 is LGHNA and CDR2 is YSLEER. The DNA for the CDR3 is TGCGCCAGCAGCCAAAGCGGGGGACTAGCGGGGGGCAATGAGCAGTTCTTC. It yields the protein CASSQSGGLAGGNEQFF.

The J gene is TRBJ1-2, the V gene TRBV5-5, with unresolved D. Germline CDR1 reads SGHKS; CDR2 reads YYEKEE (reference sequence). The CDR3 length is 14 residues. Trimming shortened V by 0 bases and J by 4 bases, and 10 bases separated the two germline ends. Here the CDR3 DNA reads TGTGCCAGCAGCTTGGAGTGGGGTGCCTATGGCTACACCTTC. Translating gives CASSLEWGAYGYTF.

A few counts support this clonotype. The V and J genes are TRBV19 and TRBJ2-1; the D gene is possibly TRBD2 (6 bases). The CDR3 runs to 14 residues. Trimming pared 7 bases from V and 4 bases from J, leaving 14 bases between. Germline V gene lookup returns CDR1 LNHDA and CDR2 SQIVND (reference sequence). CDR3 bases: TGTGCCAGTAACCCGGGACGGGAGTACAATGAGCAGTTCTTC. This gives the protein CASNPGREYNEQFF. Filled out from reference TRBV19 and TRBJ2-1, the complete variable domain reads DGGITQSPKYLFRKEGQNVTLSCEQNLNHDAMYWYRQDPGQGLRLIYYSQIVNDFQKGDIAEGYSVSREKKESFPLTVTSAQKNPTAFYLCASNPGREYNEQFFGPGTRLTVL.

This clonotype was counted many times. The rearrangement uses TRBV20-1 and TRBJ2-1; the D is unclear. This CDR3 region has 11 residues. Germline CDR1 reads DFQATT; CDR2 reads SNEGSKA (reference sequence). Trimming took off 5 bases at V and 5 bases at J, with 7 bases between the two ends. The CDR3 sequence: CSAQEDNEQFF. The CDR3 DNA follows: TGCAGTGCTCAAGAGGACAATGAGCAGTTCTTC.

About this clonotype itself: This may be a read error: a much more frequent sequence differs by one nucleotide. The chain carries TRBV6-5 and TRBJ2-7; D is undetermined. CDR1 and CDR2 (germline): MNHEY, SVGAGI. With 2 bases removed from V and 2 bases from J, the gap between germline ends came to 19 bases. This CDR3 spans 17 amino acids. CDR3 bases: TGTGCCAGCAGTTACGCCTCAGGCCTCGCCGAACCCTACGAGCAGTACTTC. It is translated as CASSYASGLAEPYEQYF.

V gene TRBV4-2 combines with J gene TRBJ1-4, with 9 bases that match TRBD1. This CDR3 comprises 15 residues. Germline V CDR1 and CDR2: LGHNA, YNFKEQ. With 1 base clipped from V and 7 bases from J, the junction kept 4 bases outside the gene matches. The CDR3 is CASSQVLGQGEKLFF. CDR3 DNA: TGTGCCAGCAGCCAAGTTTTGGGACAGGGTGAAAAACTGTTTTTT.

This clonotype has only a few counts. V usage is TRBV20-1 and J usage is TRBJ1-4; no firm D call. CDR3 length: 11 amino acids. Between the trimmed V and J ends, which lost 4 bases and 6 bases, there was a span of 6 bases. From germline, CDR1 is DFQATT and CDR2 SNEGSKA (reference sequence). CDR3 nucleotides: TGCAGTGCTAATAGGGATGAAAAACTGTTTTTT. This gives the protein CSANRDEKLFF.

This clonotype was seen repeatedly, ten times or more. V is TRBV11-1 and J is TRBJ1-5, with no clear D. Germline V gene sequence: CDR1 SGHAT, CDR2 FQDESV (reference sequence). Trimming removed 5 bases from V and 13 bases from J, with 15 bases in between. The CDR3 has 12 residues. The CDR3 DNA is TGTGCCAGCAGCCCGAAGAAGGGCCTTCAGCATTTT. Protein sequence: CASSPKKGLQHF.

This clonotype was counted at least ten times. CDR3 residues: CASTRTGGVQPQHF. In DNA, the CDR3 is TGTGCCAGCACCCGGACAGGGGGCGTCCAGCCCCAGCATTTT. The J gene is TRBJ1-5, the V gene TRBV6-2 or TRBV6-3; 11 positions match TRBD1. The CDR3 is made up of 14 amino acids. V lost 7 bases and J lost 7; bases outside the gene matches: 6. Germline-derived CDR1 and CDR2 are MNHEY and SVGEGT.

This clonotype was seen many times. The V and J genes are TRBV6-2 or TRBV6-3 and TRBJ2-1, with 10 bases fitting TRBD1. Per the germline V gene, CDR1 is MNHEY and CDR2 is SVGEGT. The CDR3 length is 15 residues. Unmatched junction bases numbered 8, after V lost 5 bases and J lost 7 bases. The CDR3 DNA reads as TGTGCCAGCAGTGAGGACAGGGGGGCAAGAAATGAGCAGTTCTTC. Translated: CASSEDRGARNEQFF.

This clonotype was seen repeatedly, ten times or more. The rearrangement uses TRBV2 and TRBJ2-5, with a weak D call TRBD1 (5 bases). The V and J ends lost 7 bases and 1 base respectively, with 10 bases between them. The CDR3 consists of 13 residues. The germline V gene encodes CDR1 SNHLY and CDR2 FYNNEI. The CDR3 DNA sequence: TGTGCCAGCATGAGTGACAGCCAAGAGACCCAGTACTTC. Its translation is CASMSDSQETQYF.

This clonotype has a count of ten or more. The V call is TRBV3-1, the J call TRBJ2-3; no definite D call. The germline V and J ends were trimmed by 3 bases and 3 bases, with 10 bases remaining between them. The germline CDR1 and CDR2 sequences are LGHDT and YNNKEL (reference sequence). The CDR3 runs 14 residues. The chain's CDR3 is CASSHLGPTDTQYF. The CDR3 DNA follows: TGTGCCAGCAGCCACCTAGGCCCAACAGATACGCAGTATTTT.

This clonotype has a count of ten or more. V gene TRBV27 combines with J gene TRBJ2-1, with 10 bases that match TRBD2. CDR1 and CDR2 from the germline V gene are MNHEY and SMNVEV (reference sequence). This CDR3 is built from 18 residues. V lost 2 bases and J lost 1; bases outside the gene matches: 8. CDR3 residues: CASSLALAGVGSYNEQFF. The CDR3 DNA is TGTGCCAGCAGTTTAGCCCTAGCGGGAGTTGGATCCTACAATGAGCAGTTCTTC.

This clonotype was counted many times. V is TRBV27 and J is TRBJ1-2, with D maybe TRBD1 (6 bases). The CDR3 extends over 16 amino acids. In germline, CDR1 is MNHEY, CDR2 SMNVEV (reference sequence). Trimming stripped 2 bases from V and 8 bases from J, with 21 bases between. The CDR3 here is CASSLEGRQGRHGYTF. CDR3 DNA: TGTGCCAGCAGTTTAGAGGGTCGGCAGGGGAGGCACGGCTACACCTTC.

This clonotype was detected only a few times. The V and J genes are TRBV4-1 and TRBJ1-5; the D gene is possibly TRBD1 (6 bases). CDR1 is MGHRA, CDR2 YSYEKL, per germline. Trimming removed 0 bases from V and 0 bases from J, with 9 bases in between. The CDR3 length is 16 residues. CDR3 loop: CASSQEAQGSNQPQHF. Written as DNA, the CDR3 is TGCGCCAGCAGCCAAGAAGCACAGGGTAGCAATCAGCCCCAGCATTTT.

This clonotype was detected many times. The chain is built from TRBV15 and TRBJ1-1; a weak D match, TRBD1 (5 bases). Trimming shortened V by 5 bases and J by 1 base, and 14 bases separated the two germline ends. The CDR3 spans 15 residues. Per germline, CDR1 LNHNV and CDR2 YYDKDF (reference sequence). The CDR3 coding sequence is TGTGCCACCAGCCCTCCGGGACCCTCGAACACTGAAGCTTTCTTT. Its translation is CATSPPGPSNTEAFF.

This clonotype occurred many times. The rearrangement joins TRBV28 to TRBJ1-1; D perhaps matches TRBD1 (5 bases). Trimming took 4 bases from V and 1 from J, leaving 10 bases between them. The CDR3 has 14 amino acids. The germline V gene has CDR1 MDHEN and CDR2 SYDVKM. As DNA, the CDR3 is TGTGCCAGCAGTTCCGGGGACCCGAACACTGAAGCTTTCTTT. It codes for CASSSGDPNTEAFF.